A single TCR beta chain is shown here with its context. This clone was seen only once. The specificity of this receptor is unknown. At one end the junction does not follow the germline gene, possibly because of a read error. TCRbeta CDR3 regions were amplified from genomic DNA using the immunoSEQ Assay, a bias-controlled multiplex PCR. On the study's bioinformatics: Within the assay, amplification of reference gene primers was used to estimate how many nucleated cells each sample contained. To quantify the absolute abundance of each unique TCRbeta CDR3 rearrangement, sequence reads were collapsed and filtered. For each sample, productive Simpson clonality was calculated as the square root of Simpson's diversity index across productive rearrangements. TCRdb re-hosts the immuneACCESS table, in-frame sequences only. Its copies lack some clones; in the studies checked, an unresolved V gene accounts for under half of them, and the cause for the rest is not known. Clone size and the V and J calls come from that table; the DNA yielded D and trimming. The sample has under 250,000 clones on record, about 90% of them singletons. Over 3% of the sample goes to the ten largest clones.

These data belong to a study of blood T cell repertoires in COVID-19 (TCRdb year 2020). For context, the study as a whole: Samples from collaborators originated in the United States, Italy and Spain and spanned both the acute and convalescent phases of COVID-19. The material from the prospective study consisted of cDNA or gDNA derived from T cells, B-cell-depleted T cells, or PBMCs. Subjects who had been exposed to COVID-19, were actively infected with it, or had recovered from it provided the deeply sampled blood TCRbeta repertoires that made up the dataset. The repertoires were released in a freely available public database meant as a resource for research on the immune response to SARS-CoV-2. Samples were obtained from the ongoing ImmuneRACE study (first 160 participants) and from some 1,200 subjects provided by 6 global collaborators. Sample metadata almost always included a de-identified subject ID, COVID-19 status, age in years and sex. Where available, HLA class I and class II types were taken from metadata supplied by the sample provider and were not determined by assay-based typing.

The CDR3 sequence holds 14 residues, the cysteine and phenylalanine included. Only the CDR3 DNA stays, 42 bases, in frame from base 1. According to the germline V gene, CDR1 reads SGHRS and CDR2 reads YFSETQ. Summary of the overall study and its limitations: The amount of clinical and demographic metadata varied by source and participant and was provided uncurated.

Participants in the prospective study were enrolled through a virtual design, were aged about 18 to 90 years, and lived in about two dozen United States geographic areas. To assign participants to cohorts, the prospective study relied on clinical history that participants themselves reported in a screening survey and a study questionnaire. Exposed participants had been in contact with someone with a PCR-confirmed or clinician-diagnosed COVID-19 case within 2 weeks of study entry. In the prospective study, whole blood, serum and a nasopharyngeal or oropharyngeal swab were collected from each participant by mobile phlebotomists. Over an approximately 2-month period, participants in the prospective study had the option of providing additional blood draws and questionnaires. Before DNA extraction, blood samples from the prospective study were shipped at room temperature or frozen.

What was sequenced was PBMCs or T cells enriched from blood (not recorded which). The sequence derives from a woman in her 40s who had been exposed to COVID-19. The chain joins TRBV5-1 to TRBJ2-3, with a weak D call of TRBD2 (6 bases match). The CDR3 region: CASGPGGLTDTQYF. The sequence in DNA is TGTGCCAGCGGCCCCGGGGGACTCACAGATACGCAGTATTTT.